The entry below gives a single T cell receptor beta chain sequence along with its context. Its antigen is as yet unknown. CDR3 size: 14 residues. Germline loops: CDR1 DFQATT, CDR2 SNEGSKA (reference sequence). UMIs bearing a 6-nucleotide sample barcode were added through template switching. Using TCRalpha and TCRbeta cDNA, the researchers carried out two nested PCRs that lasted roughly 16 and 10 cycles. From the 5' RACE reads, TCRdb lists one entry per CDR3 protein and no DNA. This sample lists about 130,000 distinct CDR3 sequences; its ten largest clones have more than 0.95%. These data belong to a study of monozygotic twins with inflammatory bowel disease. Study-level points and caveats: IBD patients had lower TCRbeta diversity (inverse Simpson) than healthy co-twins. People with IBD had fewer clonotypes in common with others than healthy twins did, especially with disease activity.

The sequence was obtained from a human donor with ulcerative colitis or Crohn's disease, or a healthy co-twin of an affected twin (not recorded which). The rearrangement uses TRBV20-1 and TRBJ2-2; TCRdb indicates TRBD1, and absent DNA this call remains unverified. Sequencing was carried out using blood. This CDR3 is CSASPGQGAGELFF.